Presented here are 31 T cell receptor beta chains from one specimen sequenced in a study of T-cell memory formation after mild COVID-19. Each CDR3 protein gets one entry after TCRdb re-called the 5' RACE reads with MiXCR. This table has about 250,000 distinct CDR3 sequences, less than 20% appearing once. The sequencing input was PBMCs or a T cell subset sorted from them (not recorded which). The receptor set was obtained from an adult woman who had mild COVID-19 (a few samples of this study predate the infection). Cell type and time point are not known.

This clonotype was found many times. The CDR3 loop is CASSSSRDGEKLFF. DNA for the CDR3: TGTGCCAGCAGTTCATCCAGGGACGGTGAAAAACTGTTTTTT. This rearrangement joins TRBV12-3 or TRBV12-4 to TRBJ1-4, with a possible D match to TRBD1 (5 bases). The germline V and J ends were trimmed by 4 bases and 7 bases, with 13 bases remaining between them. The length of the CDR3 is 14 residues.

The V gene is TRBV13, the J gene TRBJ1-3, with D perhaps matching TRBD1 (5 bases). Germline CDR1 PRHDT, CDR2 FYEKMQ (reference sequence). This CDR3 contains 16 residues. Trimming shortened V by 7 bases and J by 4 bases, and 20 bases separated the two germline ends. CDR3 DNA: TGTGCCAGCACGCTCCGGGACGGGACTTACGGAAACACCATATATTTT. It yields the protein CASTLRDGTYGNTIYF.

The chain employs TRBV29-1 and TRBJ2-5; 10 nucleotides align to TRBD2. Germline values: CDR1 SQVTM, CDR2 ANQGSEA. The CDR3 is made up of 15 amino acids. The junction had 5 bases not matched to a gene; V was cut back by 3 bases and J by 1 base. This chain's CDR3 is CSVDKRGGTQETQYF. The CDR3 DNA follows: TGCAGCGTTGATAAGCGGGGGGGGACCCAAGAGACCCAGTACTTC.

This rearrangement joins TRBV7-2 to TRBJ2-1; 9 bases align to TRBD2. The germline V gene encodes CDR1 SGHTA and CDR2 FQGNSA. V lost 5 bases to trimming and J lost 4 bases; unmatched junction nucleotides: 6. There are 15 residues in the CDR3. The CDR3 loop reads CASSQKTSGYNEQFF. The CDR3 nucleotides are TGTGCCAGCAGCCAAAAGACTAGCGGATACAATGAGCAGTTCTTC.

J is TRBJ2-3 and V is TRBV4-2, with 11 positions matching TRBD2. Unmatched junction bases numbered 5, after V lost 3 bases and J lost 0 bases. The CDR3 extends over 17 amino acids. Germline loops: CDR1 LGHNA, CDR2 YNFKEQ. The chain's CDR3 is CASSQHTSGGSTDTQYF. In DNA, the CDR3 is TGTGCCAGCAGCCAGCACACTAGCGGGGGAAGCACAGATACGCAGTATTTT.

This clonotype was seen only once. The V gene is TRBV5-1, the J gene TRBJ2-7; D may be TRBD2 (6 bases). V was clipped by 2 bases and J by 4 bases, with 16 bases between them. In germline, CDR1 is SGHRS, CDR2 YFSETQ. This CDR3 region has 15 residues. CDR3 DNA: TGCGCCAGCAGCTTCGGAGGGAATCTAGGGTACGAGCAGTACTTC. Protein product: CASSFGGNLGYEQYF.

This clonotype was seen a handful of times. The chain is built from TRBV6-5 and TRBJ1-2, with D perhaps matching TRBD1 (5 bases). Trimming took 7 bases from V and 4 from J, leaving 10 bases between them. The CDR3 spans 12 residues. CDR1 MNHEY and CDR2 SVGAGI come from the germline V gene. CDR3 sequence reads: CASKTQVYGYTF. The CDR3 DNA reads TGTGCCAGCAAAACACAGGTCTATGGCTACACCTTC.

The rearrangement uses TRBV29-1 and TRBJ2-7, with D perhaps matching TRBD1 (5 bases). V was clipped by 4 bases and J by 6 bases, with 16 bases between them. This CDR3 is built from 13 residues. Looked up from germline, CDR1 is SQVTM and CDR2 is ANQGSEA. The DNA of the CDR3 is TGCAGCGTTGCCGAGACAGACTCTAGCGAGCAGTACTTC. Protein sequence: CSVAETDSSEQYF.

This chain uses TRBV12-3 or TRBV12-4 with TRBJ2-7; 13 nucleotides agree with TRBD2. The CDR3 has 14 amino acids. J was trimmed by 2 bases and V by 6 bases; bases with no gene match: 1. CDR3 bases: TGTGCCAGCAGGGGACTAGCGGGAACCTACGAGCAGTACTTC. Its protein is CASRGLAGTYEQYF.

This clonotype occurred many times. The genes are TRBV5-1 and TRBJ1-4; D is possibly TRBD1 (6 bases). The CDR3 loop spans 18 amino acids. Germline V CDR1 and CDR2: SGHRS, YFSETQ. With 0 bases removed from V and 4 bases from J, the gap between germline ends came to 19 bases. The CDR3 spells CASSLGRQGRGVNEKLFF. The CDR3 region has the DNA TGCGCCAGCAGCTTGGGGCGCCAGGGGAGAGGCGTTAATGAAAAACTGTTTTTT.

This clonotype was seen at least ten times. The chain links TRBV5-1 to TRBJ2-2; 7 nucleotides agree with TRBD1. Losses at the gene ends were 1 base for V and 2 bases for J; bases not matched to a gene: 5. CDR1 is SGHRS and CDR2 is YFSETQ in the germline V gene. The length of the CDR3 is 16 residues. DNA of the CDR3: TGCGCCAGCAGCTTGTCGACAGGGAGAAACACCGGGGAGCTGTTTTTT. It encodes CASSLSTGRNTGELFF.

The V call is TRBV4-1, the J call TRBJ2-7; the D is unclear. Looked up from germline, CDR1 is MGHRA and CDR2 is YSYEKL. The length of the CDR3 is 14 residues. The ends were cut back, 0 bases at V and 2 bases at J, with 8 bases in the middle. The chain's CDR3 is CASSQELRAYEQYF. For the CDR3, the DNA is TGCGCCAGCAGCCAAGAACTCCGCGCCTACGAGCAGTACTTC.

The chain has TRBV6-1 and TRBJ2-1; 7 bases fit TRBD2. V lost 4 bases, J lost 0 bases, and 6 bases stayed unmatched. The germline CDR1 and CDR2 sequences are MNHNS and SASEGT. There are 16 residues in the CDR3. The CDR3 region is CASSGGGRSSYNEQFF. The CDR3 nucleotides are TGTGCCAGCAGTGGGGGGGGGAGGTCCTCCTACAATGAGCAGTTCTTC.

The V and J genes are TRBV24-1 and TRBJ2-1; maybe TRBD1 (5 bases). The germline gives CDR1 KGHDR, CDR2 SFDVKD. The CDR3 sequence is 14 residues long. V was trimmed by 4 bases and J by 5 bases, leaving 11 bases between them. The CDR3 protein is CATSDTRQNNEQFF. In DNA, the CDR3 is TGTGCCACCAGTGACACGAGACAGAACAATGAGCAGTTCTTC.

This clonotype has just a few counts. This rearrangement joins TRBV7-9 to TRBJ2-5; possibly TRBD2 for D (7 bases). The CDR3 has 15 amino acids. In germline, CDR1 is SEHNR, CDR2 FQNEAQ (reference sequence). Trimming took 5 bases from V and 5 from J, leaving 18 bases between them. The CDR3 is CASSPLGGAWETQYF. The CDR3 DNA follows: TGTGCCAGCAGCCCCCTTGGGGGGGCATGGGAGACCCAGTACTTC.

The chain recombines TRBV7-3 with TRBJ2-7; 14 bases are a match to TRBD2. Germline loops: CDR1 SGHTA, CDR2 FQGTGA. The junction had 12 bases not matched to a gene; V was cut back by 2 bases and J by 0 bases. The CDR3 spans 20 residues. The CDR3 sequence: CASSLGAHGTSGGSSYEQYF. For the CDR3, the DNA is TGTGCCAGCAGCTTAGGAGCCCACGGGACTAGCGGGGGAAGCTCCTACGAGCAGTACTTC.

This clonotype has a handful of counts. For the CDR3, the DNA is TGTGCCAGCAGTTTAGTAGCCCAGAGCGGCTACACCTTC. This codes for CASSLVAQSGYTF. J is TRBJ1-2 and V is TRBV12-3 or TRBV12-4; D remains ambiguous. Trimming removed 1 base at V and 8 bases at J, with 11 bases between. The CDR3 loop spans 13 amino acids.

With regard to this clonotype: A much more abundant neighbour one base away suggests this may be a read error. The J gene is TRBJ2-3, the V gene TRBV12-3 or TRBV12-4; D remains unclear. This CDR3 spans 13 amino acids. The V and J ends lost 4 bases and 1 base respectively, with 6 bases between them. The CDR3 loop is CASSCVGTDTQYF. The CDR3 coding sequence is TGTGCCAGCAGTTGTGTTGGCACAGATACGCAGTATTTT.

The CDR3 loop reads CASSDTGPLAGNTIYF. For the CDR3, the DNA is TGTGCCAGCAGCGATACGGGACCCCTAGCCGGAAACACCATATATTTT. The chain employs TRBV9 and TRBJ1-3; D is possibly TRBD1 (5 bases). CDR1 is SGDLS, CDR2 YYNGEE, per germline. Trimming left V 3 bases short and J 4 bases short, with 17 bases between. The CDR3 consists of 16 residues.

This clonotype was detected only a few times. The CDR3 reads CASSLGGNSYNEQFF. CDR3 nucleotide sequence: TGTGCCAGCAGCTTAGGTGGGAACTCCTACAATGAGCAGTTCTTC. The chain employs TRBV7-2 and TRBJ2-1, with D unclear. V was clipped by 1 base and J by 0 bases, with 7 bases between them. The CDR3 covers 15 residues. From germline, CDR1 is SGHTA and CDR2 FQGNSA.

The chain recombines TRBV12-3 or TRBV12-4 with TRBJ1-2, with D unclear. Deletions cut 3 bases from V and 8 bases from J, with 13 bases between. The CDR3 has 13 residues. The CDR3 coding sequence is TGTGCCAGCAGTTTTAACAGCTTGAGGGGCTACACCTTC. It encodes CASSFNSLRGYTF.

A few counts support this clonotype. This chain links TRBV18 with TRBJ2-5; no definite D call. This CDR3 spans 13 amino acids. CDR1 is KGHSH, CDR2 LQKENI, per germline. Trimming stripped 2 bases from V and 1 base from J, with 5 bases between. Here the CDR3 DNA reads TGTGCCAGCTCACCAACTATCCAAGAGACCCAGTACTTC. Translation: CASSPTIQETQYF.

The chain recombines TRBV20-1 with TRBJ1-3, with 9 bases fitting TRBD1. V shed 6 bases, J shed 4 bases, and the junction held 4 bases outside the gene matches. CDR3 length: 13 amino acids. The germline V gene encodes CDR1 DFQATT and CDR2 SNEGSKA (reference sequence). CDR3 residues: CSARQGVGNTIYF. The CDR3 DNA sequence: TGCAGTGCCCGACAGGGGGTGGGAAACACCATATATTTT.

This clonotype was observed many times. The chain uses TRBV12-3 or TRBV12-4 and TRBJ1-1; TRBD1 might be the D (5 bases). CDR3 length: 14 amino acids. V gave up 7 bases and J gave up 0 bases, with 12 bases separating them. CDR3 sequence (DNA): TGTGCCAGCATTCTTTCGGGGCTGAACACTGAAGCTTTCTTT. Amino acid sequence: CASILSGLNTEAFF.

This clonotype occurred many times. The junction and the germline gene differ at one end; a read error may be behind it. The rearrangement joins TRBV11-2 to TRBJ2-1, with TRBD2 as a possible D gene (5 bases). The CDR3 sequence is 14 residues long. CDR1 is SGHAT, CDR2 FQNNGV, per germline. Here the CDR3 reads CASSTGTEINQQFF. Here the CDR3 DNA reads TGTGCCAGCAGCACGGGAACGGAAATCAATCAGCAGTTCTTC.

This chain links TRBV12-3 or TRBV12-4 with TRBJ2-1; 11 nucleotides line up with TRBD1. This CDR3 has 16 amino acids. V gave up 6 bases and J gave up 6 bases; unmatched junction bases: 10. CDR3 nucleotide sequence: TGTGCCAGCAGACCTCCCCGGGACAGGGGGGTCAATGAGCAGTTCTTC. Its protein is CASRPPRDRGVNEQFF.

The genes are TRBV20-1 and TRBJ2-1, with D tentatively TRBD1 (8 bases). Germline-derived CDR1 and CDR2 are DFQATT and SNEGSKA (reference sequence). V lost 6 bases to trimming and J lost 6 bases, with 21 bases between them. There are 15 residues in the CDR3. The CDR3 DNA reads TGCAGTGCCCCCAGGGGGCGGGAGAGGATCAATGAGCAGTTCTTC. The encoded protein is CSAPRGRERINEQFF.

This clonotype was observed a handful of times. This chain joins TRBV5-5 and TRBJ2-5; 11 bases fit TRBD1. The CDR3 has 15 residues. V lost 4 bases to trimming and J lost 4 bases; unmatched junction nucleotides: 6. Germline CDR1 SGHKS, CDR2 YYEKEE (reference sequence). CDR3 in DNA: TGTGCCAGCAGCCCAACGGACAGGGGGCTAGAGACCCAGTACTTC. Amino acid sequence: CASSPTDRGLETQYF.

V gene TRBV5-4 combines with J gene TRBJ2-3; a weak D match, TRBD1 (6 bases). The V and J ends lost 2 bases and 7 bases respectively, with 14 bases between them. Germline loops: CDR1 SGHNT, CDR2 YYREEE (reference sequence). This CDR3 comprises 14 residues. The CDR3 protein is CASSLVGTLNTQYF. CDR3 bases: TGTGCCAGCAGCTTAGTCGGGACACTGAATACGCAGTATTTT.

This clonotype has more than one count but fewer than ten. The chain combines TRBV6-5 with TRBJ2-1; 8 nucleotides align to TRBD2. The CDR3 is 15 amino acids. The germline gives CDR1 MNHEY, CDR2 SVGAGI. The trim removed 2 bases at V and 9 bases at J, leaving 9 bases unmatched. CDR3 protein: CASSYAGGGTGEQFF. DNA of the CDR3: TGTGCCAGCAGTTACGCGGGCGGGGGGACCGGTGAGCAGTTCTTC.

CDR3 protein: CASSQLGGYEQYF. The CDR3 DNA is TGTGCCAGCAGCCAGCTGGGCGGCTACGAGCAGTACTTC. The chain has TRBV3-1 and TRBJ2-7, with unresolved D. Trimming shortened V by 3 bases and J by 3 bases, and 9 bases separated the two germline ends. CDR1 and CDR2 (germline): LGHDT, YNNKEL (reference sequence). CDR3 length: 13 amino acids.